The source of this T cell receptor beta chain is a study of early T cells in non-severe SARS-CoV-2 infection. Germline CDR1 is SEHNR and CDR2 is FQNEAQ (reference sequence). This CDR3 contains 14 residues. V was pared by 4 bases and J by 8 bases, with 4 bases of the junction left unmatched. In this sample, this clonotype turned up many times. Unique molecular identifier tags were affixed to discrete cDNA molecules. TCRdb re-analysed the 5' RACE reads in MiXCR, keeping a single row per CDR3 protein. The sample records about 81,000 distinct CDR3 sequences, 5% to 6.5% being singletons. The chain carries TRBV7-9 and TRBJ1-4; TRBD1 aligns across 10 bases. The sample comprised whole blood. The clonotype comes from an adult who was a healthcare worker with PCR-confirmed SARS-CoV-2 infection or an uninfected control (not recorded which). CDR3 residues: CASSWDRGGEKLFF. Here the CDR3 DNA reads TGTGCCAGCAGCTGGGACAGGGGTGGCGAAAAACTGTTTTTT.